Below are 17 T cell receptor beta chains sequenced from a single sample in a study of cytomegalovirus exposure and HLA in healthy donors (dated by TCRdb to about 2017). Library prep was done by the immunoSEQ multiplex PCR assay. TCRdb re-hosts the immuneACCESS table, in-frame sequences only. Its copies lack some clones; in the studies checked, an unresolved V gene accounts for under half of them, and the cause for the rest is not known. The sample contains under 150,000 clones, approximately 90% of them found a single time. Under 2% of the sample belongs to the ten largest clones. Sequencing used PBMCs. These receptors all stem from a woman aged 18-29 years in good health and CMV-seronegative.

This chain links TRBV7-8 with TRBJ1-1; the D is unclear. Between the trimmed V and J ends, which lost 1 base and 2 bases, there was a span of 14 bases. Germline CDR1 is SGHVS and CDR2 is FQNEAQ. This CDR3 has 16 amino acids. The chain's CDR3 is CASSLDHARLNTEAFF. CDR3 coding DNA: TGTGCCAGCAGCTTAGATCATGCCAGGTTAAACACTGAAGCTTTCTTT.

J is TRBJ1-2 and V is TRBV7-9; no definite D call. The V end lost 6 bases, the J end lost 1 base, and 18 bases lay between the germline ends. This CDR3 is 16 amino acids long. Germline CDR1 reads SEHNR; CDR2 reads FQNEAQ (reference sequence). DNA for the CDR3: TGTGCCAGCAGTCTATACTCGTCGGAGGATAACTATGGCTACACCTTC. Its protein product is CASSLYSSEDNYGYTF.

The V gene is TRBV18, the J gene TRBJ1-1; D call uncertain. Germline CDR1 reads KGHSH; CDR2 reads LQKENI. CDR3 size: 13 residues. The V end was cut by 3 bases, the J end by 1 base, with 6 bases between. The CDR3 coding sequence is TGTGCCAGCTCACCCCAAGCGAACACTGAAGCTTTCTTT. Protein sequence: CASSPQANTEAFF.

The chain couples TRBV6-5 to TRBJ2-7; 8 nucleotides line up with TRBD2. The CDR3 sequence is 12 residues long. Germline V gene data show CDR1 as MNHEY and CDR2 as SVGAGI. J was trimmed by 4 bases and V by 4 bases; bases with no gene match: 0. The CDR3 coding sequence is TGTGCCAGCAGTTCGGGAGGGTACGAGCAGTACTTC. Amino acids: CASSSGGYEQYF.

This chain joins TRBV4-3 and TRBJ2-7; 9 bases match TRBD1. CDR3 length: 15 residues. With 3 bases clipped from V and 2 bases from J, the junction kept 5 bases outside the gene matches. The germline V gene encodes CDR1 LGHNA and CDR2 YSLEER. The CDR3 region is CASSQLTGGAYEQYF. CDR3 sequence (DNA): TGCGCCAGCAGCCAGCTAACAGGGGGCGCCTACGAGCAGTACTTC.

This clone was detected only once. V is TRBV7-2 and J is TRBJ2-7; 8 bases fit TRBD2. Per the germline V gene, CDR1 is SGHTA and CDR2 is FQGNSA. V dropped 0 bases and J dropped 2; count of bases not matched to a gene: 6. The CDR3 totals 16 residues. The CDR3 DNA is TGTGCCAGCAGCTTAGCATTCGGGAGGGGTACCTACGAGCAGTACTTC. Protein product: CASSLAFGRGTYEQYF.

The rearrangement uses TRBV2 and TRBJ1-5, with TRBD1 identical over 7 bases. CDR1 is SNHLY, CDR2 FYNNEI, per germline. The CDR3 is 15 amino acids. With 6 bases clipped from V and 5 bases from J, the junction kept 10 bases outside the gene matches. The CDR3 loop is CASRGPGQSYQPQHF. CDR3 coding DNA: TGTGCCAGCAGGGGTCCGGGACAGTCCTATCAGCCCCAGCATTTT.

The V and J genes are TRBV27 and TRBJ1-4; D might be TRBD1 (5 bases). With 4 bases removed from V and 0 bases from J, the gap between germline ends came to 15 bases. CDR1 and CDR2 from the germline V gene are MNHEY and SMNVEV (reference sequence). This CDR3 spans 17 amino acids. As DNA, the CDR3 is TGTGCCAGCAGTTCTCAAACTTCCAGGGCAACTAATGAAAAACTGTTTTTT. It specifies CASSSQTSRATNEKLFF.

The V call is TRBV5-8, the J call TRBJ1-5; D gene unclear. Trimming removed 2 bases from V and 0 bases from J, with 6 bases in between. Germline lookup yields CDR1 SGHTS and CDR2 YDEGEE. The CDR3 has 14 amino acids. DNA of the CDR3: TGTGCCAGCAGCTTAATCGGTAGCAATCAGCCCCAGCATTTT. As protein: CASSLIGSNQPQHF.

This clone was counted a few times. This sequence joins TRBV2 and TRBJ2-1; the D gene is possibly TRBD2 (6 bases). The CDR3 loop spans 15 amino acids. Germline V gives CDR1 SNHLY, CDR2 FYNNEI. V dropped 5 bases and J dropped 4 bases, with 15 bases sitting between them. The CDR3 DNA reads TGTGCCAGCAGTTACGAGCGGGTTCTTTACAATGAGCAGTTCTTC. Translating it yields CASSYERVLYNEQFF.

The chain couples TRBV18 to TRBJ1-2; perhaps TRBD1 as D (5 bases). Per the germline V gene, CDR1 is KGHSH and CDR2 is LQKENI. The CDR3 contains 14 residues. Trimming left V 2 bases short and J 7 bases short, with 14 bases between. CDR3 region: CASSPELRGGGYTF. As DNA, the CDR3 is TGTGCCAGCTCACCAGAATTAAGGGGCGGTGGCTACACCTTC.

The CDR3 nucleotides read TGCGCCAGCAGTTGGGAGATTAACTATGGCTACACCTTC. Protein: CASSWEINYGYTF. The rearrangement uses TRBV23-1 and TRBJ1-2; D uncertain. TRBV23-1 is an ORF for which the function is uncertain. The ends were cut back, 5 bases at V and 1 base at J, with 8 bases in the middle. This CDR3 has 13 amino acids.

The CDR3 loop reads CASRPLGGTNEKLFF. Written as DNA, the CDR3 is TGTGCCAGCAGACCCCTAGGTGGGACTAATGAAAAACTGTTTTTT. This rearrangement joins TRBV27 to TRBJ1-4, with D unclear. With 6 bases removed from V and 2 bases from J, the gap between germline ends came to 13 bases. Germline lookup yields CDR1 MNHEY and CDR2 SMNVEV (reference sequence). This CDR3 is built from 15 residues.

Only one count was recorded for this clone. The gene calls are TRBV6-1 and TRBJ2-3, with 8 bases that match TRBD2. The length of the CDR3 is 17 residues. With 2 bases clipped from V and 0 bases from J, the junction kept 7 bases outside the gene matches. Looked up from germline, CDR1 is MNHNS and CDR2 is SASEGT. The DNA of the CDR3 is TGTGCCAGCAGTGAACGGGGGGGCGCTTCTAGCACAGATACGCAGTATTTT. Amino acids: CASSERGGASSTDTQYF.

This chain links TRBV5-1 with TRBJ2-2; 8 bases map to TRBD1. V gave up 0 bases and J gave up 4 bases; unmatched junction bases: 8. Germline V lookup: CDR1 SGHRS, CDR2 YFSETQ. The CDR3 extends over 17 amino acids. CDR3 amino acids: CASSLDPQGARTGELFF. Here the CDR3 DNA reads TGCGCCAGCAGCTTGGATCCCCAGGGGGCGCGCACCGGGGAGCTGTTTTTT.

The genes are TRBV27 and TRBJ2-1; 8 bases are shared with TRBD1. CDR3 size: 14 residues. The V segment lost 3 bases and the J segment 6 bases; nucleotides outside the gene matches: 4. The germline V gene has CDR1 MNHEY and CDR2 SMNVEV (reference sequence). The CDR3 is CASSFQGARNEQFF. CDR3 nucleotide sequence: TGTGCCAGCAGTTTCCAGGGGGCTCGCAATGAGCAGTTCTTC.

This clone was counted only a few times. The rearrangement links TRBV6-5 to TRBJ2-2; TRBD2 might be the D (5 bases). This CDR3 spans 15 amino acids. With 6 bases removed from V and 2 bases from J, the gap between germline ends came to 13 bases. CDR1 and CDR2 from the germline V gene are MNHEY and SVGAGI. The DNA for the CDR3 is TGTGCCAGCAGGCCTAGCTGGTCTAACACCGGGGAGCTGTTTTTT. Protein product: CASRPSWSNTGELFF.